Detailed here is one TCR beta chain. The CDR3 sequence is 13 residues long. Germline V gives CDR1 MGHDK, CDR2 SYGVNS. J lost 5 bases, V lost 5 bases, and 5 bases had no gene match. This sample is drawn from a study of CD8+ T cells in alopecia areata. Sequencing templates came from extracted RNA that was reverse transcribed into cDNA. TCRdb's copy holds only in-frame clones and misses some; the assay was immunoSEQ multiplex PCR. The sample records 150,000 or so clones, 87% being singletons. This rearrangement joins TRBV25-1 to TRBJ2-7; the match to TRBD2 covers 8 bases. This clonotype was sampled from a human donor with alopecia areata. Sequencing used CD8+ T cells sorted from blood, obtained at week 0. The CDR3: CASSFGGAHEQYF. The CDR3 DNA is TGTGCCAGCAGTTTCGGGGGGGCCCACGAGCAGTACTTC.